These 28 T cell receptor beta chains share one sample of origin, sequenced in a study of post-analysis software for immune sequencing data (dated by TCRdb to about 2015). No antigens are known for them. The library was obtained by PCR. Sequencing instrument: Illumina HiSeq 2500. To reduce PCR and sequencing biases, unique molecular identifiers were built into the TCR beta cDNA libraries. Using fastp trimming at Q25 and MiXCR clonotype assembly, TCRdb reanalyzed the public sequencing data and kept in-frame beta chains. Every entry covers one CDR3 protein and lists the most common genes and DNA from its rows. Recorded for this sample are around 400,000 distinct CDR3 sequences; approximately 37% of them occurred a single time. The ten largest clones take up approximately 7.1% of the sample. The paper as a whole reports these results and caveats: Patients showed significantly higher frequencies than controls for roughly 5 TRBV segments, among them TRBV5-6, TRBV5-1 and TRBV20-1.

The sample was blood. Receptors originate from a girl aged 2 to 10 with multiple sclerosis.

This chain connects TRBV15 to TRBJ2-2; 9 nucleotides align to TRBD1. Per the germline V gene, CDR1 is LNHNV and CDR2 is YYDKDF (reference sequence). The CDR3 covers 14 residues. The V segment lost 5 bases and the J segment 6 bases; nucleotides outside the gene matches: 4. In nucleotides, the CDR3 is TGTGCCACCAGCGGTCACAGGGGGCCCGGGGAGCTGTTTTTT. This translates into CATSGHRGPGELFF.

CDR3 nucleotide sequence: TGTGCCAGCAGCTTAATGTCGGTGCAGGGGGCCAATGAGCAGTTCTTC. It yields the protein CASSLMSVQGANEQFF. The chain links TRBV5-5 to TRBJ2-1, with 8 positions matching TRBD1. V was pared by 2 bases and J by 6 bases, with 10 bases of the junction left unmatched. This CDR3 has 16 amino acids. Germline CDR1 is SGHKS and CDR2 is YYEKEE (reference sequence). The whole variable domain, filled in from reference TRBV5-5 and TRBJ2-1, reads DAGVTQSPTHLIKTRGQQVTLRCSPISGHKSVSWYQQVLGQGPQFIFQYYEKEERGRGNFPDRFSARQFPNYSSELNVNALLLGDSALYLCASSLMSVQGANEQFFGPGTRLTVL.

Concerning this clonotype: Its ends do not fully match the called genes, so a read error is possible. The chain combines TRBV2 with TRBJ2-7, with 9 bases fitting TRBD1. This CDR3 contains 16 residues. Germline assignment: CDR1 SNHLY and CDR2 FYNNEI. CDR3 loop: CANSEFKGQGFYEQYF. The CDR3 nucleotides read TGTGCCAACAGTGAATTTAAGGGACAGGGATTCTACGAGCAGTACTTC.

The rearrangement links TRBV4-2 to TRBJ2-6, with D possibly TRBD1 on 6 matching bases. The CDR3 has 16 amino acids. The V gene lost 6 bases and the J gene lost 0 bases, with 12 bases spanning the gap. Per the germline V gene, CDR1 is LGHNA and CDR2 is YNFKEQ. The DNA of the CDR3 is TGTGCCAGCAGTGACAGGTTGTTCTCTGGGGCCAACGTCCTGACTTTC. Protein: CASSDRLFSGANVLTF.

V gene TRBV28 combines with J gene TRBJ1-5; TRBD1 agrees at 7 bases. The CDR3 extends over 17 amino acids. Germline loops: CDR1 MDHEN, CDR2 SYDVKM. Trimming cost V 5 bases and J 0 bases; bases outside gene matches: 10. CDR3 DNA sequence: TGTGCCAGCAGTACCTCCGGGACAGCCTATAGCAATCAGCCCCAGCATTTT. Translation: CASSTSGTAYSNQPQHF.

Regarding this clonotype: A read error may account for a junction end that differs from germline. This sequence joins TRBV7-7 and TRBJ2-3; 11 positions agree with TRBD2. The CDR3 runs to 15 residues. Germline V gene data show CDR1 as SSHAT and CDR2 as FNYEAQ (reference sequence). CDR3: CASSAGLAVTDTQYF. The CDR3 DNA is TGTGCTAGCAGCGCGGGACTAGCGGTCACAGATACGCAGTATTTT.

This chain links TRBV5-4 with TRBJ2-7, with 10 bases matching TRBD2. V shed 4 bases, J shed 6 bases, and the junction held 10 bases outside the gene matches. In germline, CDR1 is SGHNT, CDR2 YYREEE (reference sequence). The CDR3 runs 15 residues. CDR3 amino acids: CASSPRTSGTCEQYF. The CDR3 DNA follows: TGTGCCAGCAGCCCTCGGACTAGCGGCACCTGCGAGCAGTACTTC.

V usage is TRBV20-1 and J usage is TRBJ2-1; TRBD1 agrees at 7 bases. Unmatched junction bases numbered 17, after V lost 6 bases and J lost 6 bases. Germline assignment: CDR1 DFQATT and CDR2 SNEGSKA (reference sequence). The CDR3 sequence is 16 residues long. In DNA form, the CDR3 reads TGCAGTGCCGAGACAGGGTTGTTAGAACCAGGCAATGAGCAGTTCTTC. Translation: CSAETGLLEPGNEQFF.

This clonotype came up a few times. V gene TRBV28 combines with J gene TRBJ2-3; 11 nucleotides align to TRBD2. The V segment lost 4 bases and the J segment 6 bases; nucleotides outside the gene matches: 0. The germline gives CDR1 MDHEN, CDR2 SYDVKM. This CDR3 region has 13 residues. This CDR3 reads CASSSSGRDTQYF. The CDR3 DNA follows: TGTGCCAGCAGTTCTAGCGGGAGGGATACGCAGTATTTT.

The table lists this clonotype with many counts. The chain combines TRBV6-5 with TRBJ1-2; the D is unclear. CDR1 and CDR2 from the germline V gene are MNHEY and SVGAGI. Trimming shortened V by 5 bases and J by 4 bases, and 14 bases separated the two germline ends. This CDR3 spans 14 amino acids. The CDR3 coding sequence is TGTGCCAGCAGTCTCAGGATTTTGGGCTATGGCTACACCTTC. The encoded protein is CASSLRILGYGYTF.

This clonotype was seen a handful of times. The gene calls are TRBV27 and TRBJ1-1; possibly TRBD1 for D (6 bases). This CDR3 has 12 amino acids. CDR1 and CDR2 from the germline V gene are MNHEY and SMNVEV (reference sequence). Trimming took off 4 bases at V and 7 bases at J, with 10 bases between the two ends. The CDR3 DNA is TGTGCCAGCAGTTCGGACAGAATTGAAGCTTTCTTT. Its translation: CASSSDRIEAFF.

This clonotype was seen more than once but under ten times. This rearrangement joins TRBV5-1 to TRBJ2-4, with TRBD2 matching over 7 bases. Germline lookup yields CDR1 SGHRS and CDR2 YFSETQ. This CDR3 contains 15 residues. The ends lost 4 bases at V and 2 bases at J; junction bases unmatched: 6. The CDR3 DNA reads TGCGCCAGCAGCGTGAGCGGGGCGTCCAAAAACATTCAGTACTTC. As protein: CASSVSGASKNIQYF.

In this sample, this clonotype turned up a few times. In DNA, the CDR3 is TGCGCCAGCAGCTTGCTCGGTGGGGTTTTAGCGGGGGAAGGAGATGAGCAGTTCTTC. This translates into CASSLLGGVLAGEGDEQFF. The chain couples TRBV5-1 to TRBJ2-1, with 9 bases identical to TRBD2. V lost 1 base to trimming and J lost 8 bases; unmatched junction nucleotides: 19. CDR3 length: 19 amino acids. Germline CDR1 is SGHRS and CDR2 is YFSETQ.

In DNA, the CDR3 is TGCGCCAGCACCTCCGACGGAGTCAGCTCCTACAATGAGCAGTTCTTC. Residues: CASTSDGVSSYNEQFF. The V call is TRBV5-1, the J call TRBJ2-1, with D hard to call. This CDR3 has 16 residues. V was clipped by 6 bases and J by 0 bases, with 16 bases between them. Germline CDR1 SGHRS, CDR2 YFSETQ.

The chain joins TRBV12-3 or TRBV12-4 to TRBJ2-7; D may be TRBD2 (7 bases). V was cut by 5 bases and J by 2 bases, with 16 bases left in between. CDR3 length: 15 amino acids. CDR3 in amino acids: CASSPGRGEAYEQYF. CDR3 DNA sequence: TGTGCCAGCAGTCCTGGGAGGGGGGAGGCCTACGAGCAGTACTTC.

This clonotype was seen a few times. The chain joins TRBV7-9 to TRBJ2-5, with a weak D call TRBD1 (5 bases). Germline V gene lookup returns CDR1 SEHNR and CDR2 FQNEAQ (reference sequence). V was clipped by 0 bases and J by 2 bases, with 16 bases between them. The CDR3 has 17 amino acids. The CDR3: CASSLAFAGPSQETQYF. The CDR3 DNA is TGTGCCAGCAGCTTAGCCTTCGCAGGGCCCAGTCAAGAGACCCAGTACTTC. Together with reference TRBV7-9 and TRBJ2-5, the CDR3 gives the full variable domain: DTGVSQNPRHKITKRGQNVTFRCDPISEHNRLYWYRQTLGQGPEFLTYFQNEAQLEKSRLLSDRFSAERPKGSFSTLEIQRTEQGDSAMYLCASSLAFAGPSQETQYFGPGTRLLVL.

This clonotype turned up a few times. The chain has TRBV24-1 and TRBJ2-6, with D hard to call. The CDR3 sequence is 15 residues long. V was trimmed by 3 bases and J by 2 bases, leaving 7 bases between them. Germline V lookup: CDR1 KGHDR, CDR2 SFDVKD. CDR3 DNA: TGTGCCACCAGTGATCCGAGCCCTGGGGCCAACGTCCTGACTTTC. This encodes CATSDPSPGANVLTF.

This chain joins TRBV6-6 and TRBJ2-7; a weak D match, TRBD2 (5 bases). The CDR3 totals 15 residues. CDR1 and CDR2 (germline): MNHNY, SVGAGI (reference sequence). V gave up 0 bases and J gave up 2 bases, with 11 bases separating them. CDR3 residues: CASSYSAGAAYEQYF. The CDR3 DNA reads TGTGCCAGCAGTTACTCCGCGGGTGCGGCCTACGAGCAGTACTTC.

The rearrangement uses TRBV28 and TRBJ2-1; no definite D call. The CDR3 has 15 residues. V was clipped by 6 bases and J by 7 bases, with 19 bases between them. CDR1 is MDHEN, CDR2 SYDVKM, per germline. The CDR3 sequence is CASSLRLASINEQFF. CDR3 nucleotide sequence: TGTGCCAGCAGCCTTAGACTGGCGTCAATTAATGAGCAGTTCTTC.

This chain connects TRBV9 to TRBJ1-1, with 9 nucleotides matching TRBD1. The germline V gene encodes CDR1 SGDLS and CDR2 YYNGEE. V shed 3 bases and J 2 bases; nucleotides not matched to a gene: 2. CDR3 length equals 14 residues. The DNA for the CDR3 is TGTGCCAGCAGCGGGACAGGGGATAACACTGAAGCTTTCTTT. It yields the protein CASSGTGDNTEAFF.

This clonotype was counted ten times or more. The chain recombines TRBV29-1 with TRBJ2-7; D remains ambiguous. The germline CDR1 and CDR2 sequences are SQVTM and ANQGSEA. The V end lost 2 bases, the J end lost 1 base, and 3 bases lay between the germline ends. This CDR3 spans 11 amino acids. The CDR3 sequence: CSVELSYEQYF. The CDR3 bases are TGCAGCGTTGAACTGTCCTACGAGCAGTACTTC.

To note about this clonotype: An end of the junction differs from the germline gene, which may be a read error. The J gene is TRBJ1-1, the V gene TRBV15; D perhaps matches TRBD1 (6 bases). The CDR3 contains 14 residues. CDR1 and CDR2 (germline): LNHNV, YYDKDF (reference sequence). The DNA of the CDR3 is TGTGCCACCAGCAGAGCCGTCCGGGACACCGAAGCTTTCTTT. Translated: CATSRAVRDTEAFF.

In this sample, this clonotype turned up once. The CDR3 here is CSAEQGRLNEQFF. CDR3 DNA sequence: TGCAGTGCCGAACAGGGACGACTCAATGAGCAGTTCTTC. V is TRBV29-1 and J is TRBJ2-1; tentatively, D is TRBD1 (6 bases). CDR1 is SQVTM, CDR2 ANQGSEA, per germline. This CDR3 spans 13 amino acids.

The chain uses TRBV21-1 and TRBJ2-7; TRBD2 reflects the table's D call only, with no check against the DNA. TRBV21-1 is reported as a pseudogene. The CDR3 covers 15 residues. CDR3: CATLLAGGPTYEQYF. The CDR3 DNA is TGTGCCACCTTACTAGCGGGAGGGCCGACCTACGAGCAGTACTTC.

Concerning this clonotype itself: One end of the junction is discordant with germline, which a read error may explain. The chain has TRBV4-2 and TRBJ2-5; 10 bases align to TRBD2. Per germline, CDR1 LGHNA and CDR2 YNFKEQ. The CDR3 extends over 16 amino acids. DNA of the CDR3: TGTGCCAGCGGCCATCTACTAGCGGGGAAGGGAGAGACCCAGTACTTC. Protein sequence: CASGHLLAGKGETQYF.

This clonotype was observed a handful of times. The CDR3 coding sequence is TGCGCCAGCAGCTTGACGGAGGGAGGCTATGGCTACACCTTC. This encodes CASSLTEGGYGYTF. V is TRBV5-1 and J is TRBJ1-2; D remains ambiguous. V lost 1 base and J lost 4, with 11 bases in between. CDR3 length: 14 amino acids. Germline CDR1 and CDR2: SGHRS and YFSETQ.

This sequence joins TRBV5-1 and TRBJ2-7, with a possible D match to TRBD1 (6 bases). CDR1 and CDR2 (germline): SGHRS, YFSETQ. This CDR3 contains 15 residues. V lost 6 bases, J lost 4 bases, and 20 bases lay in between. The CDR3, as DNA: TGCGCCAGCAAATCCCGGACAGCTGGCTTTTACGAGCAGTACTTC. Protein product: CASKSRTAGFYEQYF.

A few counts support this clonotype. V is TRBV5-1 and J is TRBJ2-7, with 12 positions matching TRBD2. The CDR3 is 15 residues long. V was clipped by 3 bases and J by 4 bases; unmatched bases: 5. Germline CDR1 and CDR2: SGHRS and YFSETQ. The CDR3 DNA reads TGCGCCAGCAGCTCACTAGCGGGAGGACGATACGAGCAGTACTTC. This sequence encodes CASSSLAGGRYEQYF. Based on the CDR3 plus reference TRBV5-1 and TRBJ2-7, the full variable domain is KAGVTQTPRYLIKTRGQQVTLSCSPISGHRSVSWYQQTPGQGLQFLFEYFSETQRNKGNFPGRFSGRQFSNSRSEMNVSTLELGDSALYLCASSSLAGGRYEQYFGPGTRLTVT.